These 20 T cell receptor beta chains share one sample of origin, sequenced in a study of cytomegalovirus exposure and HLA in healthy donors. With 60 Vbeta and 13 Jbeta primers, the PCR was carried out. Method: immunoSEQ multiplex PCR; TCRdb's copy keeps in-frame clones and lacks some. The table for this sample gives about 200,000 clones. The sequenced sample consisted of PBMCs. These receptor sequences come from a boy younger than 18 in good health and CMV-seronegative.

V and J are TRBV5-1 and TRBJ2-7, with 10 bases aligning to TRBD1. The CDR3 consists of 17 residues. Unmatched junction bases numbered 9, after V lost 1 base and J lost 2 bases. Germline CDR1 is SGHRS and CDR2 is YFSETQ. The DNA of the CDR3 is TGCGCCAGCAGCTTGATCCGGGGGACAGGGGAGACCTACGAGCAGTACTTC. This translates into CASSLIRGTGETYEQYF.

The gene calls are TRBV7-9 and TRBJ1-2; D is possibly TRBD1 (5 bases). Germline V gene sequence: CDR1 SEHNR, CDR2 FQNEAQ (reference sequence). The CDR3 length is 13 residues. Between the trimmed V and J ends, which lost 7 bases and 6 bases, there was a span of 15 bases. The CDR3 here is CASTRGGEDGYTF. The CDR3 DNA reads TGTGCCAGCACCCGGGGGGGGGAGGATGGCTACACCTTC.

The chain uses TRBV5-6 and TRBJ2-5; 9 bases fit TRBD2. The trim removed 4 bases at V and 5 bases at J, leaving 6 bases unmatched. Germline CDR1 SGHDT, CDR2 YYEEEE. The CDR3 spans 14 residues. This chain's CDR3 is CASSQRGAGETQYF. The CDR3 DNA sequence: TGTGCCAGCAGCCAGCGGGGGGCGGGTGAGACCCAGTACTTC.

The DNA for the CDR3 is TGTGCCACCAGCAGAGGCCTCGGAGGGAGCACAGATACGCAGTATTTT. Translated, it gives CATSRGLGGSTDTQYF. J is TRBJ2-3 and V is TRBV15; TRBD2 might be the D (6 bases). CDR1 and CDR2 from the germline V gene are LNHNV and YYDKDF (reference sequence). CDR3 length: 16 amino acids. Trimming shortened V by 1 base and J by 0 bases, and 11 bases separated the two germline ends. Using reference TRBV15 and TRBJ2-3 for the parts outside the CDR3, the full variable domain is DAMVIQNPRYQVTQFGKPVTLSCSQTLNHNVMYWYQQKSSQAPKLLFHYYDKDFNNEADTPDNFQSRRPNTSFCFLDIRSPGLGDTAMYLCATSRGLGGSTDTQYFGPGTRLTVL.

V usage is TRBV11-2 and J usage is TRBJ2-1, with D perhaps TRBD2 (5 bases). The CDR3 runs 14 residues. Between the trimmed V and J ends, which lost 5 bases and 8 bases, there was a span of 16 bases. Germline values: CDR1 SGHAT, CDR2 FQNNGV. The CDR3 DNA reads as TGTGCCAGCAGCCCCGTCGTATTCGGGGATGAGCAGTTCTTC. Encoded protein: CASSPVVFGDEQFF.

V and J are TRBV5-4 and TRBJ2-2; 11 nucleotides align to TRBD2. Germline V gene lookup returns CDR1 SGHNT and CDR2 YYREEE (reference sequence). With 7 bases clipped from V and 2 bases from J, the junction kept 10 bases outside the gene matches. The CDR3 is 17 residues long. In DNA, the CDR3 is TGTGCCAGCTCCCCACTAGCGGGGGTTCCAAACACCGGGGAGCTGTTTTTT. Protein sequence: CASSPLAGVPNTGELFF. Filled out from reference TRBV5-4 and TRBJ2-2, the complete variable domain reads ETGVTQSPTHLIKTRGQQVTLRCSSQSGHNTVSWYQQALGQGPQFIFQYYREEENGRGNFPPRFSGLQFPNYSSELNVNALELDDSALYLCASSPLAGVPNTGELFFGEGSRLTVL.

Here the CDR3 reads CASRGTGGLQETQYF. The DNA of the CDR3 is TGTGCCAGTAGAGGGACAGGGGGCCTCCAAGAGACCCAGTACTTC. The chain carries TRBV19 and TRBJ2-5; 12 nucleotides agree with TRBD1. The CDR3 loop spans 15 amino acids. After removal of 6 bases from V and 1 base from J, the junction contained 3 bases not matched to a gene. Germline V gives CDR1 LNHDA, CDR2 SQIVND (reference sequence).

The chain recombines TRBV10-3 with TRBJ2-7, with 10 bases aligning to TRBD1. Germline V CDR1 and CDR2: ENHRY, SYGVKD. The V segment lost 6 bases and the J segment 4 bases; nucleotides outside the gene matches: 3. The CDR3 contains 13 residues. The CDR3, as DNA: TGTGCCATCAGCCCGGGACAGGGGTACGAGCAGTACTTC. It codes for CAISPGQGYEQYF.

The rearrangement links TRBV11-2 to TRBJ1-1; D may be TRBD1 (6 bases). Trimming stripped 5 bases from V and 1 base from J, with 26 bases between. Germline-derived CDR1 and CDR2 are SGHAT and FQNNGV. The CDR3 is 19 residues long. The CDR3 loop is CASSPYPRGPSTKNTEAFF. In DNA form, the CDR3 reads TGTGCCAGCAGCCCTTACCCGCGGGGGCCATCGACAAAGAACACTGAAGCTTTCTTT.

J is TRBJ1-1 and V is TRBV7-8, with a weak D call TRBD1 (6 bases). The germline V gene has CDR1 SGHVS and CDR2 FQNEAQ. The CDR3 covers 15 residues. Trimming took 1 base from V and 4 from J, leaving 13 bases between them. The CDR3 loop reads CASSLEGRGSTEAFF. In nucleotides, the CDR3 is TGTGCCAGCAGCTTAGAAGGCAGGGGAAGCACTGAAGCTTTCTTT.

The chain uses TRBV5-1 and TRBJ2-5; 10 bases line up with TRBD1. Trimming cost V 0 bases and J 8 bases; bases outside gene matches: 10. The CDR3 has 16 residues. The germline gives CDR1 SGHRS, CDR2 YFSETQ. The CDR3 is CASSLARPGQGFTQYF. CDR3 bases: TGCGCCAGCAGCTTGGCCCGGCCGGGACAGGGGTTCACCCAGTACTTC.

The chain employs TRBV27 and TRBJ1-1; 7 bases align to TRBD1. V dropped 6 bases and J dropped 5; count of bases not matched to a gene: 18. CDR1 is MNHEY, CDR2 SMNVEV, per germline (reference sequence). The CDR3 spans 17 residues. CDR3 in DNA: TGTGCCAGCAGATCTAAGAGATTGGACAGGTTGATGACTGAAGCTTTCTTT. This gives the protein CASRSKRLDRLMTEAFF.

The chain combines TRBV11-2 with TRBJ1-6; 7 bases match TRBD1. V lost 3 bases to trimming and J lost 12 bases; unmatched junction nucleotides: 8. This CDR3 has 14 residues. The germline V gene has CDR1 SGHAT and CDR2 FQNNGV. CDR3 loop: CASSLTGSYGPLHF. DNA for the CDR3: TGTGCCAGCAGCTTGACAGGGAGCTACGGACCCCTCCACTTT.

The CDR3 protein is CASSDEGLHGYTF. The CDR3 nucleotides read TGTGCCAGCAGCGATGAAGGACTCCATGGCTACACCTTC. The J gene is TRBJ1-2, the V gene TRBV9, with unresolved D. Germline loops: CDR1 SGDLS, CDR2 YYNGEE. Trimming pared 3 bases from V and 6 bases from J, leaving 12 bases between. CDR3 size: 13 residues.

The rearrangement joins TRBV5-1 to TRBJ1-1, with TRBD1 identical over 12 bases. Germline values: CDR1 SGHRS, CDR2 YFSETQ. CDR3 length equals 15 residues. J gave up 6 bases and V 3 bases, and 6 bases lay outside the gene matches. CDR3 nucleotides: TGCGCCAGCAGCTGGGGGGACAGGGGGCCTCCTGAAGCTTTCTTT. As protein: CASSWGDRGPPEAFF.

The V and J genes are TRBV7-6 and TRBJ1-1; a weak D match, TRBD1 (5 bases). The V end was cut by 1 base, the J end by 3 bases, with 12 bases between. CDR3 size: 15 residues. Per the germline V gene, CDR1 is SGHVS and CDR2 is FNYEAQ. The CDR3 nucleotides are TGTGCCAGCAGCTTAGGGCCCGGGGGGGACACTGAAGCTTTCTTT. It translates to CASSLGPGGDTEAFF.

The chain couples TRBV27 to TRBJ1-3; D is unresolved. V lost 5 bases and J lost 3, with 8 bases in between. CDR3 size: 13 residues. The germline V gene has CDR1 MNHEY and CDR2 SMNVEV (reference sequence). The CDR3 protein is CASSPGNGNTIYF. The CDR3 region has the DNA TGTGCCAGCAGTCCAGGAAATGGAAACACCATATATTTT.

This chain joins TRBV4-1 and TRBJ1-2; possibly TRBD1 for D (5 bases). CDR3 length: 15 residues. The germline V gene has CDR1 MGHRA and CDR2 YSYEKL. The V end lost 0 bases, the J end lost 8 bases, and 16 bases lay between the germline ends. The CDR3 sequence: CASSQERQSYRGYTF. The CDR3 DNA reads as TGCGCCAGCAGCCAAGAAAGACAGAGCTATAGGGGCTACACCTTC.

The chain recombines TRBV6-1 with TRBJ2-3; 12 bases map to TRBD2. The CDR3 contains 17 residues. The trim removed 4 bases at V and 0 bases at J, leaving 5 bases unmatched. Germline V lookup: CDR1 MNHNS, CDR2 SASEGT. CDR3 DNA: TGTGCCAGCAGTGGGACTAGCGGGACCTTGAGCACAGATACGCAGTATTTT. Its protein product is CASSGTSGTLSTDTQYF.

V gene TRBV10-3 combines with J gene TRBJ1-6; D might be TRBD1 (5 bases). The CDR3 runs 13 residues. The V and J ends lost 6 bases and 9 bases respectively, with 12 bases between them. Germline V gene sequence: CDR1 ENHRY, CDR2 SYGVKD. CDR3 sequence reads: CAIRGADGSPLHF. CDR3 sequence (DNA): TGTGCCATCAGAGGGGCAGATGGTTCACCCCTCCACTTT.